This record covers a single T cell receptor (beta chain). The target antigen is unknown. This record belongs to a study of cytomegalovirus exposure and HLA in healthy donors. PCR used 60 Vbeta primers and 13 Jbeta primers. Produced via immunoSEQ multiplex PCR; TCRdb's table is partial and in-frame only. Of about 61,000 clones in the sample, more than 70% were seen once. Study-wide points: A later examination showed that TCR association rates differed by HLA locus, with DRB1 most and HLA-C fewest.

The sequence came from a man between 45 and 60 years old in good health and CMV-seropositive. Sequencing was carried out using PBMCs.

This CDR3 reads CASTKTGGSQPQHF. The CDR3 DNA reads as TGTGCCAGCACCAAGACAGGGGGCAGTCAGCCCCAGCATTTT. J is TRBJ1-5 and V is TRBV6-1, with 10 positions matching TRBD1. The V gene end was trimmed by 7 bases and the J gene end by 6 bases; junction bases not matched to a gene: 6. The CDR3 runs 14 residues. Germline V gene sequence: CDR1 MNHNS, CDR2 SASEGT.